This T cell receptor (beta chain) was retrieved from a study of T cells in localized non-small cell lung cancer. Findings and limits, study-wide: Detection in adjacent lung was observed for a median around 59 of the top 100 tumor clones. It remains possible that heterogeneity exists, since only one tumor region was sequenced. The study found T cell clonality highest in uninvolved adjacent lung, above tumor. Longer survival (overall) was linked to higher T cell density in blood.

The length of the CDR3 is 15 residues. From germline, CDR1 is KGHSH and CDR2 LQKENI. V gave up 2 bases and J gave up 5 bases; unmatched junction bases: 6. With respect to this clone: Its target is not known.

The protocol was immunoSEQ multiplex PCR, while the TCRdb copy is restricted to in-frame clones and leaves out a portion. This repertoire shows more than 15,000 clones, more than 75% found once; its top ten account for around 23%. The sample here was peripheral blood, taken before any cancer treatment. The rearrangement links TRBV18 to TRBJ1-1; 9 bases are shared with TRBD1. This clonotype was obtained from a male donor older than 55 with stage I lung adenocarcinoma. The CDR3 nucleotides read TGTGCCAGCTCACCATATAGGGACAGGGTAACTGAAGCTTTCTTT. Translated: CASSPYRDRVTEAFF. Full variable domain (missing parts from reference TRBV18 and TRBJ1-1): NAGVMQNPRHLVRRRGQEARLRCSPMKGHSHVYWYRQLPEEGLKFMVYLQKENIIDESGMPKERFSAEFPKEGPSILRIQQVVRGDSAAYFCASSPYRDRVTEAFFGQGTRLTVV.